Below, 24 T cell receptor beta chains from the same sample are listed, as sequenced in a study of T cells in Graves' hyperthyroidism and ophthalmopathy. RNA transcripts served as the template for amplifying TCR beta CDR3 regions. An initial round of RT-PCR targeting the TCR CDR3 relied on the HTBI primer set. TCRdb called the multiplex PCR reads again in MiXCR, with one record for every CDR3 protein. The data show roughly 660,000 distinct CDR3 sequences, approximately 15% seen once. The source material was blood. The source of these receptors is a man aged 45-65 years with Graves' hyperthyroidism.

This clonotype was recorded at least ten times. The V and J genes are TRBV11-2 and TRBJ1-1, with D hard to call. V was trimmed by 2 bases and J by 0 bases, leaving 13 bases between them. This CDR3 is built from 16 residues. CDR1 and CDR2 from the germline V gene are SGHAT and FQNNGV. The CDR3 here is CASSLIMKGMNTEAFF. The CDR3 DNA reads as TGTGCCAGCAGCTTAATTATGAAGGGCATGAACACTGAAGCTTTCTTT.

This clonotype occurred a few times. The chain has TRBV6-1 and TRBJ1-2; D may be TRBD1 (6 bases). V lost 6 bases to trimming and J lost 8 bases, with 25 bases between them. Germline CDR1 reads MNHNS; CDR2 reads SASEGT. This CDR3 has 16 residues. This CDR3 is CASSLLYGGQKAGYTF. CDR3 DNA: TGTGCCAGCAGCCTACTTTATGGGGGGCAAAAAGCCGGCTACACCTTC.

This clonotype was seen ten or more times. The rearrangement uses TRBV6-1 and TRBJ1-2; D perhaps matches TRBD1 (5 bases). The CDR3 has 13 residues. With 4 bases removed from V and 0 bases from J, the gap between germline ends came to 6 bases. CDR1 MNHNS and CDR2 SASEGT come from the germline V gene. DNA for the CDR3: TGTGCCAGCAGTGCGACAGCTAACTATGGCTACACCTTC. Encoded protein: CASSATANYGYTF.

The table lists this clonotype with many counts. This chain joins TRBV11-2 and TRBJ1-4; a weak D match, TRBD1 (5 bases). The V end lost 5 bases, the J end lost 4 bases, and 17 bases lay between the germline ends. Germline CDR1 SGHAT, CDR2 FQNNGV. CDR3 length: 16 residues. For the CDR3, the DNA is TGTGCCAGCAGCGGAAGCGGGGCCAGCGGTAATGAAAAACTGTTTTTT. Residues: CASSGSGASGNEKLFF.

This clonotype was recorded at least ten times. The V gene is TRBV9, the J gene TRBJ2-1, with 9 positions matching TRBD2. This CDR3 is built from 15 residues. J lost 7 bases, V lost 0 bases, and 5 bases had no gene match. CDR1 and CDR2 from the germline V gene are SGDLS and YYNGEE. Here the CDR3 DNA reads TGTGCCAGCAGCGTAGTGAGCGGGAGGCGGAATGAGCAGTTCTTC. Translated, it gives CASSVVSGRRNEQFF.

This clonotype was counted many times. V and J are TRBV20-1 and TRBJ2-7, with 10 bases that match TRBD2. Germline V gives CDR1 DFQATT, CDR2 SNEGSKA (reference sequence). Trimming cost V 3 bases and J 1 base; bases outside gene matches: 6. The CDR3 runs 15 residues. The CDR3: CSASKTSGFSYEQYF. For the CDR3, the DNA is TGCAGTGCTAGTAAGACTAGCGGGTTTTCCTACGAGCAGTACTTC.

There are a few counts of this clonotype. The genes are TRBV6-1 and TRBJ2-7, with 9 bases matching TRBD1. V trimming: 10 bases; J trimming: 2 bases; junction bases outside the gene matches: 9. Germline-derived CDR1 and CDR2 are MNHNS and SASEGT. The CDR3 sequence is 14 residues long. CDR3 region: CATSPGQGPYEQYF. In DNA form, the CDR3 reads TGTGCCACTTCACCGGGACAGGGACCCTACGAGCAGTACTTC.

The chain has TRBV5-1 and TRBJ2-5; 14 nucleotides align to TRBD2. Germline loops: CDR1 SGHRS, CDR2 YFSETQ. V lost 7 bases to trimming and J lost 3 bases; unmatched junction nucleotides: 5. The CDR3 runs 15 residues. CDR3: CASGGGLAGEETQYF. CDR3 sequence (DNA): TGCGCCAGCGGCGGGGGACTAGCGGGAGAAGAGACCCAGTACTTC.

The chain has TRBV19 and TRBJ2-1, with no clear D. V lost 3 bases to trimming and J lost 0 bases, with 9 bases between them. Per germline, CDR1 LNHDA and CDR2 SQIVND (reference sequence). This CDR3 contains 15 residues. DNA of the CDR3: TGTGCCAGTAGTATGTCCCTTAGCTCCTACAATGAGCAGTTCTTC. As protein: CASSMSLSSYNEQFF.

The table lists this clonotype with many counts. The chain couples TRBV2 to TRBJ2-7, with D possibly TRBD2 on 5 matching bases. Trimming stripped 4 bases from V and 6 bases from J, with 10 bases between. The CDR3 totals 12 residues. Germline V gene sequence: CDR1 SNHLY, CDR2 FYNNEI. In DNA form, the CDR3 reads TGTGCCAGCAGTGGTTCGGGGTTCGAGCAGTACTTC. Residues: CASSGSGFEQYF.

This clonotype has just a few counts. A much larger clone differs from this one at a single base, so this may be a read error. The chain combines TRBV5-5 with TRBJ2-5; the match to TRBD2 covers 13 bases. Looked up from germline, CDR1 is SGHKS and CDR2 is YYEKEE (reference sequence). The CDR3 consists of 15 residues. J was trimmed by 4 bases and V by 2 bases; bases with no gene match: 2. The CDR3 loop is CASSFWTSGRETQYF. The CDR3 nucleotides read TGTGCCAGCAGCTTCTGGACTAGCGGGAGAGAGACCCAGTACTTC.

This clonotype was seen many times. The chain carries TRBV28 and TRBJ2-5, with 9 nucleotides matching TRBD1. Germline V gene sequence: CDR1 MDHEN, CDR2 SYDVKM. Unmatched junction bases numbered 2, after V lost 5 bases and J lost 4 bases. This CDR3 region has 13 residues. The CDR3 is CASSPDRGETQYF. In DNA form, the CDR3 reads TGTGCCAGCAGTCCGGACAGGGGAGAGACCCAGTACTTC.

The chain combines TRBV20-1 with TRBJ1-2; 8 positions match TRBD1. Trimming took 3 bases from V and 3 from J; bases not matched to a gene: 3. The CDR3 has 13 amino acids. Germline assignment: CDR1 DFQATT and CDR2 SNEGSKA (reference sequence). CDR3 nucleotides: TGCAGTGCTAGCAAGGGACAGGACTATGGCTACACCTTC. Translation: CSASKGQDYGYTF.

This clonotype appeared many times. The genes are TRBV12-3 or TRBV12-4 and TRBJ1-2, with D unclear. The ends were cut back, 4 bases at V and 4 bases at J, with 10 bases in the middle. This CDR3 has 13 amino acids. CDR3 in amino acids: CASSYPTSYGYTF. Here the CDR3 DNA reads TGTGCCAGCAGTTACCCTACCTCCTATGGCTACACCTTC.

This chain links TRBV6-2 or TRBV6-3 with TRBJ1-5; D is ambiguous. The germline V gene encodes CDR1 MNHEY and CDR2 SVGEGT. V was trimmed by 0 bases and J by 4 bases, leaving 7 bases between them. The CDR3 spans 14 residues. The CDR3 DNA sequence: TGTGCCAGCAGTTACTCGACCCGAAATCAGCCCCAGCATTTT. Residues: CASSYSTRNQPQHF.

The J gene is TRBJ2-7, the V gene TRBV3-1; 8 bases fit TRBD2. The ends lost 0 bases at V and 7 bases at J; junction bases unmatched: 14. Germline V gene lookup returns CDR1 LGHDT and CDR2 YNNKEL (reference sequence). The CDR3 is 17 amino acids. As DNA, the CDR3 is TGTGCCAGCAGCCAAGAACTAGCGGACATATTTGCTGGGGAGCAGTACTTC. This encodes CASSQELADIFAGEQYF.

Concerning this clonotype: A read error may explain this, as a much larger clone is one base away. The chain employs TRBV28 and TRBJ1-1; D might be TRBD1 (5 bases). The CDR3 sequence is 14 residues long. V was clipped by 6 bases and J by 10 bases, with 21 bases between them. Germline V gives CDR1 MDHEN, CDR2 SYDVKM. CDR3 bases: TGTGCCAGCAGCCTACGTCGAGGGGTTAATGTAGCTTTCTTT. Protein product: CASSLRRGVNVAFF.

This clonotype was detected many times. CDR3 amino acids: CASSITGTSGYEQYF. CDR3 nucleotides: TGTGCCAGCAGTATCACCGGGACTAGCGGCTACGAGCAGTACTTC. V is TRBV27 and J is TRBJ2-7; TRBD2 matches 11 bases. CDR3 length equals 15 residues. Trimming at V came to 5 bases and at J to 3 bases, leaving 6 bases not matched to a gene. Germline assignment: CDR1 MNHEY and CDR2 SMNVEV (reference sequence).

This rearrangement joins TRBV30 to TRBJ2-3; 7 bases line up with TRBD1. CDR3 length equals 14 residues. Germline lookup yields CDR1 GTSNPN and CDR2 SVGIG (reference sequence). Trimming removed 2 bases from V and 2 bases from J; junction bases left unmatched: 4. The CDR3 region has the DNA TGTGCCTGGAGTCAGGGACAGTACACAGATACGCAGTATTTT. Translation: CAWSQGQYTDTQYF. The full variable domain, rest sourced from reference TRBV30 and TRBJ2-3, is SQTIHQWPATLVQPVGSPLSLECTVEGTSNPNLYWYRQAAGRGLQLLFYSVGIGQISSEVPQNLSASRPQDRQFILSSKKLLLSDSGFYLCAWSQGQYTDTQYFGPGTRLTVL.

The CDR3 DNA follows: TGCAGTGCTAGGTATCCTACTAGCGGGGCCTCCTACAATGAGCAGTTCTTC. This encodes CSARYPTSGASYNEQFF. The genes are TRBV20-1 and TRBJ2-1; TRBD2 matches at 10 bases. The CDR3 sequence is 17 residues long. V lost 3 bases, J lost 0 bases, and 8 bases stayed unmatched. Germline V lookup: CDR1 DFQATT, CDR2 SNEGSKA (reference sequence).

This rearrangement joins TRBV6-1 to TRBJ2-7; the D is unclear. Germline loops: CDR1 MNHNS, CDR2 SASEGT. The V end lost 6 bases, the J end lost 7 bases, and 10 bases lay between the germline ends. This CDR3 has 11 amino acids. CDR3 protein: CASSTGHEQYF. The CDR3 DNA sequence: TGTGCCAGCAGCACCGGCCATGAGCAGTACTTC.

As regards this clonotype: This could be a read error, since a much larger clone is one nucleotide away. The V call is TRBV6-2 or TRBV6-3, the J call TRBJ1-1, with unresolved D. Germline CDR1 is MNHEY and CDR2 is SVGEGT. This CDR3 is built from 14 residues. CDR3 region: CASSSLGRPTEALF. The CDR3 DNA sequence: TGTGCCAGCAGTTCCCTCGGACGGCCCACTGAAGCTCTCTTT.

V gene TRBV27 combines with J gene TRBJ2-7; maybe TRBD1 (6 bases). The V gene's germline CDR1 is MNHEY and CDR2 SMNVEV (reference sequence). Between the trimmed V and J ends, which lost 4 bases and 4 bases, there was a span of 14 bases. The CDR3 covers 14 residues. The CDR3 is CASSSQGPLYEQYF. DNA of the CDR3: TGTGCCAGCAGTTCACAGGGACCTCTGTACGAGCAGTACTTC.

At least ten counts were recorded for this clonotype. The chain combines TRBV2 with TRBJ2-1, with TRBD1 matching over 8 bases. This CDR3 region has 16 residues. CDR1 SNHLY and CDR2 FYNNEI come from the germline V gene. The ends lost 7 bases at V and 5 bases at J; junction bases unmatched: 13. The CDR3 protein is CASKGRAGDRNNEQFF. In nucleotides, the CDR3 is TGTGCCAGCAAGGGCCGGGCCGGGGACAGGAACAATGAGCAGTTCTTC.